The 9 T cell receptor beta chains reported below all come from one sample, sequenced in a study of T-cell memory formation after mild COVID-19. TCRdb analysed the 5' RACE reads with MiXCR anew, one entry per CDR3 protein. The top ten clones hold 13% of a sample with over 400,000 distinct CDR3 sequences, about 22% of them seen once. Sequenced material: PBMCs or a T cell subset sorted from them (not recorded which). The receptors come from an adult woman who had mild COVID-19 (a few samples of this study predate the infection). Cell type and time point are not known.

Worth noting for this clonotype: One end of the junction is discordant with germline, which a read error may explain. The chain uses TRBV11-2 and TRBJ2-7, with a possible D match to TRBD2 (5 bases). The CDR3 is made up of 14 amino acids. CDR1 is SGHAT and CDR2 is FQNNGV in the germline V gene. The CDR3 reads CASSLAGEQYEKYF. CDR3 sequence (DNA): TGTGCCAGCAGCTTAGCTGGGGAGCAGTACGAGAAGTACTTC.

This clonotype was seen a handful of times. This chain joins TRBV19 and TRBJ2-1; D might be TRBD1 (6 bases). Germline CDR1 and CDR2: LNHDA and SQIVND (reference sequence). This CDR3 has 15 residues. Trimming took 3 bases from V and 4 from J, leaving 13 bases between them. CDR3 bases: TGTGCCAGTAGTATCAAAGGACAGCCATACAATGAGCAGTTCTTC. Amino acid sequence: CASSIKGQPYNEQFF.

This chain links TRBV27 with TRBJ2-7; the D gene could be TRBD1 or TRBD2 (5 bases each). The CDR3 sequence is 14 residues long. Trimming stripped 5 bases from V and 3 bases from J, with 14 bases between. Germline CDR1 and CDR2: MNHEY and SMNVEV (reference sequence). The CDR3 protein is CASSMPGALYEQYF. The CDR3 nucleotides are TGTGCCAGCAGTATGCCCGGGGCCCTCTACGAGCAGTACTTC.

The V and J genes are TRBV4-2 and TRBJ1-2; 8 bases match TRBD1. The CDR3 sequence is 15 residues long. The V and J ends lost 1 base and 3 bases, in that order; junction bases with no gene match: 4. Germline loops: CDR1 LGHNA, CDR2 YNFKEQ. This CDR3 is CASSQGQGSDYGYTF. CDR3 nucleotides: TGTGCCAGCAGCCAAGGACAGGGGTCGGACTATGGCTACACCTTC.

This clonotype was counted only a few times. This rearrangement joins TRBV20-1 to TRBJ2-7; no firm D call. Trimming shortened V by 3 bases and J by 0 bases, and 12 bases separated the two germline ends. This CDR3 is 14 amino acids long. Looked up from germline, CDR1 is DFQATT and CDR2 is SNEGSKA (reference sequence). CDR3 in DNA: TGCAGTGCTAGGACCGTTCCTAGCTCCTACGAGCAGTACTTC. This translates into CSARTVPSSYEQYF.

This clonotype was detected only a few times. The J gene is TRBJ2-1, the V gene TRBV6-2 or TRBV6-3; 9 bases align to TRBD1. CDR3 length: 15 amino acids. After removal of 5 bases from V and 3 bases from J, the junction contained 5 bases not matched to a gene. Germline V gives CDR1 MNHEY, CDR2 SVGEGT. CDR3 nucleotides: TGTGCCAGCAGTACCACGGGACAGGGCTACAATGAGCAGTTCTTC. As protein: CASSTTGQGYNEQFF.

CDR3 loop: CASSWDSADTQYF. The CDR3 coding sequence is TGTGCCAGCAGCTGGGACAGCGCAGATACGCAGTATTTT. The V gene is TRBV12-3 or TRBV12-4, the J gene TRBJ2-3, with 7 bases lining up with TRBD1. V shed 6 bases and J 4 bases; nucleotides not matched to a gene: 4. The CDR3 consists of 13 residues.

The V and J genes are TRBV13 and TRBJ2-3; TRBD1 might be the D (6 bases). There are 15 residues in the CDR3. Deletions cut 6 bases from V and 9 bases from J, with 22 bases between. The V gene's germline CDR1 is PRHDT and CDR2 FYEKMQ (reference sequence). DNA for the CDR3: TGTGCCAGCAGTCCCCTCAGACAGGCTATTGACACGCAGTATTTT. It yields the protein CASSPLRQAIDTQYF.

This sequence joins TRBV7-3 and TRBJ2-3; TRBD2 aligns across 12 bases. Losses at the gene ends were 5 bases for V and 1 base for J; bases not matched to a gene: 10. Germline CDR1 SGHTA, CDR2 FQGTGA. The CDR3 is 18 residues long. The CDR3 DNA sequence: TGTGCCAGCAGCCCCACCGTACTAGCGGGGGGCCGCACAGATACGCAGTATTTT. Translated, it gives CASSPTVLAGGRTDTQYF. The full variable domain, rest sourced from reference TRBV7-3 and TRBJ2-3, is GAGVSQTPSNKVTEKGKYVELRCDPISGHTALYWYRQSLGQGPEFLIYFQGTGAADDSGLPNDRFFAVRPEGSVSTLKIQRTERGDSAVYLCASSPTVLAGGRTDTQYFGPGTRLTVL.